This T cell receptor beta chain is from a study of identical twins (dated by TCRdb to 2015 to 2016). Context from the whole study: To test whether fetal clonotypes persist, this study deep-sequenced TCR alpha and beta repertoires from monozygotic twins, from unrelated adults of various ages, and from cord blood. Replicate twin experiments were performed at different times using different library preparation protocols to rule out contamination. The investigation overall reported the following: Compared with coincidental sharing between unrelated individuals, out-of-frame TCR alpha sequences shared between twins had an excess of sequences with low generation probability. Fewer insertions were carried by abundant cord blood beta clonotypes, a similar but weaker trend appeared in young adult naive repertoires, and no such trend appeared in memory repertoires. Invariant T cells such as MAIT and iNKT could partly confound zero-insertion analyses, although diverse VJ usage argued against such confounding for most clonotypes. A weaker excess of twin sharing was found in beta out-of-frame sequences because the signal-to-noise ratio was lowered by fewer shared sequences. Because the same donors could not be followed over many years, conclusions were based on cross-sectional statistical analysis. In monozygotic twins, out-of-frame TCR alpha sharing was systematically underestimated by recombination models, although the models agreed with sharing between unrelated individuals.

As regards this clonotype: Its specific antigen is unknown. No much larger clone is present one base from it, and per-base qualities are unavailable.

The CDR3 numbers 15 residues from cysteine through phenylalanine. The DNA shown is the 45-base CDR3, in frame from base 1. According to the germline V gene (reference sequence), CDR1 reads SEHNR and CDR2 reads FQNEAQ. V has 5 bases trimmed and J has 4 bases trimmed; junction bases matching no gene number 8. Every donor in the study was a healthy Caucasian. Three pairs of female monozygotic twins, all aged roughly 18 to 29 years, made up the twin cohort. CD4+ and CD8+ T cell populations were isolated with positive isolation kits from Invitrogen. The library was made by 5' RACE. The listed sequencing device is Illumina HiSeq 2000. Template switching introduced a universal primer binding site; the final cDNA contained a unique molecular identifier, enabling accurate counting of TCR cDNA molecules. First-strand cDNA for TCR alpha and beta chains was synthesized from specific primers in the conserved constant-segment region. To control for contamination, every cDNA library was double barcoded, receiving both a SMART-Mk sample barcode and Illumina barcodes. Two successive PCR steps introduced TruSeq adapter sequences along with Illumina sample barcodes. The Illumina HiSeq platform was used with custom primers to sequence TCR alpha and beta cDNA libraries. Under the source paper's analysis protocol: Unique molecular identifiers were extracted from raw reads with MiGEC, and CDR3 positions were determined with MiXCR. Recombination models were inferred per individual with the repgenHMM and IGoR tools using an EM algorithm. Shared clonotype analysis was performed with the tcR package in R, normalizing sharing by the product of cloneset sizes. Out-of-frame nonproductive sequences were analyzed to study raw recombination free of thymic and clonal selection effects. In-frame beta chains were kept once TCRdb had trimmed the public reads at Q25 with fastp and called clones with MiXCR. Here each entry gathers all rows of one CDR3 protein and keeps the most common genes and DNA. These V and J calls are TCRdb output, not the study's own analysis. A total of roughly 260,000 distinct CDR3 sequences appear in this sample, 6% to 8.5% of them only once. The top ten clonotypes cover around 5% of the sample.

The same data also went into a second study, on yellow fever vaccine responses in identical twins. As that second study puts it: According to the authors, in identical twins the way T cells responded to vaccination appeared partly convergent and partly personalized. In identical twins, the study followed T cell clones that responded to the vaccine with precision.

The chain joins TRBV7-9 to TRBJ2-1, and 7 junction bases match TRBD2. The source material was CD8+ T cells sorted from blood. The clonotype originates from a woman under 30 in good health. The CDR3 reads as follows: CASSPLRESYNEQFF. The nucleotide sequence is given as TGTGCCAGCAGCCCCTTGCGGGAGAGTTACAATGAGCAGTTCTTC.